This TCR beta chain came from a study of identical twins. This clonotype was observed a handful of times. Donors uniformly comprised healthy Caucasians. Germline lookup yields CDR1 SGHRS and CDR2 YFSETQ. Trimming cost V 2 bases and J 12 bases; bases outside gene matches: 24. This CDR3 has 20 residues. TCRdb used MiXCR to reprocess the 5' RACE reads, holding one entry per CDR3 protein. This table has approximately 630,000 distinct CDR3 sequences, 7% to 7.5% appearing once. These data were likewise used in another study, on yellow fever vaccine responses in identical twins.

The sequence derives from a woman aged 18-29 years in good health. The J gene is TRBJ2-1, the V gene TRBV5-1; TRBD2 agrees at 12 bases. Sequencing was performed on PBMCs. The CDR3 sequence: CASSLNILAGGPHRSVRQFF. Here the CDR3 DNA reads TGCGCCAGCAGCTTAAACATTCTAGCGGGAGGGCCTCATAGGTCGGTACGGCAGTTCTTC.